The 28 T cell receptor beta chains reported below all come from one sample, sequenced in a study of T cells expressing NK-cell markers. TCRdb reprocessed the 5' RACE reads, keeping one entry per CDR3 protein, no DNA. Its table lists about 450,000 distinct CDR3 sequences. Sequenced: blood T cells: a sorted CD56 or NKG2C T cell subset, CD4+ or CD8+ T cells, or bulk PBMC T cells (not recorded which). These receptors all come from a woman aged 18 to 75 in good health.

The rearrangement joins TRBV11-2 to TRBJ1-1; TCRdb names TRBD1, which stays unverified in the absence of DNA. The CDR3 contains 12 residues. Germline V gene data show CDR1 as SGHAT and CDR2 as FQNNGV. CDR3 sequence reads: CASSHRTGEAFF.

CDR3: CATSRDPEETQYF. The chain links TRBV15 to TRBJ2-5. This CDR3 has 13 amino acids. The V gene's germline CDR1 is LNHNV and CDR2 YYDKDF (reference sequence).

This chain joins TRBV29-1 and TRBJ2-2; the TCRdb call, TRBD1, lacks DNA for checking. CDR1 is SQVTM and CDR2 is ANQGSEA in the germline V gene. The CDR3 is 14 amino acids. This CDR3 is CSGTGTGVGGELFF.

The J gene is TRBJ2-7, the V gene TRBV20-1; without DNA, the TCRdb call of TRBD2 cannot be checked. The CDR3 totals 13 residues. Germline V CDR1 and CDR2: DFQATT, SNEGSKA (reference sequence). The CDR3: CSAPRDFSYEQYF.

The chain's CDR3 is CASSYDVANYGYTF. V usage is TRBV6-5 and J usage is TRBJ1-2. The CDR3 has 14 residues. CDR1 and CDR2 (germline): MNHEY, SVGAGI.

The genes are TRBV18 and TRBJ2-2; TCRdb selects TRBD1, and the lack of DNA leaves this call unchecked. The germline V gene encodes CDR1 KGHSH and CDR2 LQKENI. This CDR3 spans 18 amino acids. The CDR3 region is CASSPTETELDNTGELFF.

The chain joins TRBV20-1 to TRBJ1-5; TCRdb's assignment of TRBD1 cannot be checked, as there is no DNA. The CDR3 has 13 amino acids. Germline V gene data show CDR1 as DFQATT and CDR2 as SNEGSKA (reference sequence). The CDR3 here is CSARGTGVQPQHF.

This chain connects TRBV19 to TRBJ2-3; absent DNA, TCRdb's TRBD2 call cannot be checked. This CDR3 spans 15 amino acids. Germline V gives CDR1 LNHDA, CDR2 SQIVND (reference sequence). CDR3 protein: CASSTLAGSTDTQYF.

J is TRBJ2-2 and V is TRBV18; TCRdb names TRBD1, which stays unverified in the absence of DNA. CDR1 and CDR2 (germline): KGHSH, LQKENI. This CDR3 region has 17 residues. CDR3 in amino acids: CASSPRSGTGGTGELFF.

V gene TRBV6-2 or TRBV6-3 combines with J gene TRBJ2-2; TCRdb's D gene call, TRBD2, goes unchecked for lack of DNA. The CDR3 runs to 16 residues. Germline CDR1 MNHEY, CDR2 SVGEGT. CDR3 amino acids: CASSYLGRQYIGELFF.

This sequence joins TRBV6-1 and TRBJ2-7; TCRdb's assignment of TRBD2 cannot be checked, as there is no DNA. The CDR3 covers 14 residues. The germline V gene encodes CDR1 MNHNS and CDR2 SASEGT. CDR3: CASSRLAGEGEQYF.

The rearrangement links TRBV28 to TRBJ2-7; no DNA is available, so the TRBD1 call from TCRdb remains unchecked. Germline V gene data show CDR1 as MDHEN and CDR2 as SYDVKM. This CDR3 has 15 amino acids. CDR3: CASSFGDGVFYEQYF.

The chain joins TRBV29-1 to TRBJ2-1; TCRdb picks TRBD2, but there is no DNA to check that call. Germline values: CDR1 SQVTM, CDR2 ANQGSEA. The CDR3 has 15 residues. This CDR3 reads CSVEFAGGPDNEQFF.

The chain couples TRBV20-1 to TRBJ1-2; TCRdb's D gene call, TRBD1, goes unchecked for lack of DNA. The CDR3 totals 14 residues. Germline CDR1 reads DFQATT; CDR2 reads SNEGSKA (reference sequence). The CDR3 loop reads CSARGTGGAFGYTF.

The genes are TRBV27 and TRBJ1-1; the D call of TRBD1 rests on TCRdb alone, since no DNA is present to check it. Germline V CDR1 and CDR2: MNHEY, SMNVEV (reference sequence). The CDR3 has 14 amino acids. The CDR3 sequence: CASSWGTQNTEAFF.

V usage is TRBV7-3 and J usage is TRBJ2-7; the TCRdb D gene call, TRBD2, has no DNA to confirm it. Per the germline V gene, CDR1 is SGHTA and CDR2 is FQGTGA. There are 15 residues in the CDR3. CDR3: CASGPGTSGYYEQYF.

The V call is TRBV6-5, the J call TRBJ1-1; TCRdb's D call of TRBD1 is untestable without DNA. The CDR3 is 14 residues long. Per the germline V gene, CDR1 is MNHEY and CDR2 is SVGAGI. CDR3 residues: CASSSSAQGTEAFF.

The rearrangement links TRBV24-1 to TRBJ2-7; TCRdb gives TRBD1 as the D gene, but with no DNA this cannot be confirmed. The CDR3 contains 15 residues. Germline lookup yields CDR1 KGHDR and CDR2 SFDVKD. CDR3 region: CATSDPGQGRYEQYF.

CDR3: CSVGSTYEQYF. The chain couples TRBV29-1 to TRBJ2-7. This CDR3 contains 11 residues. Germline CDR1 reads SQVTM; CDR2 reads ANQGSEA.

The V call is TRBV12-3 or TRBV12-4, the J call TRBJ2-5. The length of the CDR3 is 12 residues. CDR3: CASSFIQETQYF.

The V call is TRBV7-2, the J call TRBJ2-6. This CDR3 is 15 amino acids long. The germline V gene has CDR1 SGHTA and CDR2 FQGNSA. CDR3 loop: CASNFPSSGANVLTF.

The chain has TRBV28 and TRBJ2-1. Germline CDR1 and CDR2: MDHEN and SYDVKM. This CDR3 contains 12 residues. CDR3 residues: CASSLGRHEQFF.

The chain links TRBV29-1 to TRBJ2-3. This CDR3 contains 13 residues. Germline CDR1 and CDR2: SQVTM and ANQGSEA. The CDR3 spells CSVASGSTDTQYF.

J is TRBJ2-7 and V is TRBV20-1; the TCRdb call, TRBD1, lacks DNA for checking. In germline, CDR1 is DFQATT, CDR2 SNEGSKA (reference sequence). CDR3 length: 18 residues. The chain's CDR3 is CSAGPVTSIGDARYEQYF.

This chain uses TRBV29-1 with TRBJ2-1; TCRdb's D gene call, TRBD2, goes unchecked for lack of DNA. The CDR3 covers 14 residues. The germline CDR1 and CDR2 sequences are SQVTM and ANQGSEA. CDR3 sequence reads: CSVGRAGGYNEQFF.

J is TRBJ1-4 and V is TRBV10-3; the TCRdb D gene call, TRBD1, has no DNA to confirm it. CDR1 is ENHRY, CDR2 SYGVKD, per germline. CDR3 length: 14 residues. CDR3 in amino acids: CAIKGTGKGEKLFF.

V usage is TRBV7-9 and J usage is TRBJ2-1; TCRdb lists TRBD2, though no DNA is available to test this call. This CDR3 has 17 residues. Germline V gives CDR1 SEHNR, CDR2 FQNEAQ (reference sequence). The CDR3 is CASSNTGASGGYNEQFF.

CDR3 in amino acids: CASSQNRALGDEQFF. The chain joins TRBV3-1 to TRBJ2-1; TCRdb outputs TRBD2, but without DNA this stays unchecked. This CDR3 spans 15 amino acids. Germline values: CDR1 LGHDT, CDR2 YNNKEL (reference sequence).